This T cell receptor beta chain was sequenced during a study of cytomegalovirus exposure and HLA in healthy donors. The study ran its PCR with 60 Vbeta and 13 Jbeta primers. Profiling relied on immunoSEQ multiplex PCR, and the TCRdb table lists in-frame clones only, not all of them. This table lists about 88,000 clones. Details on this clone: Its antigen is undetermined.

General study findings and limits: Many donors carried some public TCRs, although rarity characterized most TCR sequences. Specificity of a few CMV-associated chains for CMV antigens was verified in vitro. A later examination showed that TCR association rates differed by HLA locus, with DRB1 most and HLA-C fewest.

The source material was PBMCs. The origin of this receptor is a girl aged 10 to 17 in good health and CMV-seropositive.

Written as DNA, the CDR3 is TGTGCCAGCAGCCACAGGGGGAACACTGAAGCTTTCTTT. The encoded protein is CASSHRGNTEAFF. This chain connects TRBV14 to TRBJ1-1, with D perhaps matching TRBD1 (6 bases). From germline, CDR1 is SGHDN and CDR2 FVKESK. V dropped 3 bases and J dropped 1 base, with 6 bases sitting between them. The CDR3 runs 13 residues.